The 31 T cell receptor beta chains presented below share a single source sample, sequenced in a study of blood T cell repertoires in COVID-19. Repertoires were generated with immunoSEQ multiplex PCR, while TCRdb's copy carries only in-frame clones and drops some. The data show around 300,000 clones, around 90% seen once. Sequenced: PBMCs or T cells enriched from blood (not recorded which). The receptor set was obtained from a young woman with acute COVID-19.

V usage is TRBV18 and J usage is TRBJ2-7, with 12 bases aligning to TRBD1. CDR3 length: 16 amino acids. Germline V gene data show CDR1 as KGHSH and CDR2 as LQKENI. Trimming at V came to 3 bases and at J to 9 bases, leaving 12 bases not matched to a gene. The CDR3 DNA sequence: TGTGCCAGCTCACCGCTCCCCCGGGACAGGGGGCTGACGCAGTACTTC. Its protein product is CASSPLPRDRGLTQYF. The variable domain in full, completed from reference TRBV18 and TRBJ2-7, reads NAGVMQNPRHLVRRRGQEARLRCSPMKGHSHVYWYRQLPEEGLKFMVYLQKENIIDESGMPKERFSAEFPKEGPSILRIQQVVRGDSAAYFCASSPLPRDRGLTQYFGPGTRLTVT.

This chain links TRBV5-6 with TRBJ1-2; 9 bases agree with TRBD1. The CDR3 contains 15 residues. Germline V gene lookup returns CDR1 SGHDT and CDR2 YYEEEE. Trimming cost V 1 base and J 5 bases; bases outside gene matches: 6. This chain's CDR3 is CASSLNRDRVYGYTF. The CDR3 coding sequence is TGTGCCAGCAGCTTGAACCGGGACAGGGTTTATGGCTACACCTTC.

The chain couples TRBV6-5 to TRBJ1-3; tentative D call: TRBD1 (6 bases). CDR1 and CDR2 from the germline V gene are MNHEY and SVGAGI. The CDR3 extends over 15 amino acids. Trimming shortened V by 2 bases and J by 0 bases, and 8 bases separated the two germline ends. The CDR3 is CASSYGGISGNTIYF. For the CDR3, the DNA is TGTGCCAGCAGTTACGGGGGCATCTCTGGAAACACCATATATTTT.

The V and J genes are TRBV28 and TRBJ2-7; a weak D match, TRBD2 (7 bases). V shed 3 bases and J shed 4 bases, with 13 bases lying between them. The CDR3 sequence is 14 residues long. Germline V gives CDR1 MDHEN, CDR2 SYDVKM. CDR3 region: CASSFWGGGYEQYF. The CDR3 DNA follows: TGTGCCAGCAGTTTCTGGGGGGGCGGGTACGAGCAGTACTTC.

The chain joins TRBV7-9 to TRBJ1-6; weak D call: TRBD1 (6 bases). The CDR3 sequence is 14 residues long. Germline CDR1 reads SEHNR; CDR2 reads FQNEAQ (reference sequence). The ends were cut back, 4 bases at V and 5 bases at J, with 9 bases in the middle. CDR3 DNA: TGTGCCAGCAGCTCGGACAGCAATAATTCACCCCTCCACTTT. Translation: CASSSDSNNSPLHF.

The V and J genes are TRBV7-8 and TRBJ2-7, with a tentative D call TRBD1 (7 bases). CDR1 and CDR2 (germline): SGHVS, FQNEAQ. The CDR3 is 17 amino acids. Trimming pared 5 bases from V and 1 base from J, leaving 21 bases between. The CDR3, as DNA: TGTGCCAGCAGCCCGCGGAGGGTGCCAGGGGGTTCCTACGAGCAGTACTTC. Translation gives CASSPRRVPGGSYEQYF.

Here the CDR3 reads CASSTGQGFGYTF. As DNA, the CDR3 is TGTGCCAGTAGTACGGGACAGGGTTTCGGCTACACCTTC. The V gene is TRBV19, the J gene TRBJ1-2; 9 nucleotides line up with TRBD1. Germline values: CDR1 LNHDA, CDR2 SQIVND (reference sequence). The length of the CDR3 is 13 residues. The V segment lost 4 bases and the J segment 8 bases; nucleotides outside the gene matches: 5.

CDR3 coding DNA: TGTGCCAGCAGGGGGGCTGTGAACACTGAAGCTTTCTTT. Translated: CASRGAVNTEAFF. This chain connects TRBV27 to TRBJ1-1, with TRBD1 as a possible D gene (6 bases). The V gene lost 6 bases and the J gene lost 0 bases, with 8 bases spanning the gap. CDR1 and CDR2 (germline): MNHEY, SMNVEV (reference sequence). The CDR3 has 13 amino acids.

The CDR3 DNA sequence: TGTGCCAGCTCACCACAGGGACAGAACTATGGCTACACCTTC. This gives the protein CASSPQGQNYGYTF. This chain uses TRBV18 with TRBJ1-2; TRBD1 agrees at 7 bases. There are 14 residues in the CDR3. J gave up 2 bases and V 1 base, and 1 base lay outside the gene matches. Germline CDR1 and CDR2: KGHSH and LQKENI.

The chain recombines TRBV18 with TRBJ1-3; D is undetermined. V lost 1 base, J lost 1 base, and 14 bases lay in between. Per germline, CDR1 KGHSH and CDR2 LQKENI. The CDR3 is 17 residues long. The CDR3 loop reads CASSPQNRVNSGNTIYF. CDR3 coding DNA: TGTGCCAGCTCACCACAAAACCGGGTGAATTCTGGAAACACCATATATTTT.

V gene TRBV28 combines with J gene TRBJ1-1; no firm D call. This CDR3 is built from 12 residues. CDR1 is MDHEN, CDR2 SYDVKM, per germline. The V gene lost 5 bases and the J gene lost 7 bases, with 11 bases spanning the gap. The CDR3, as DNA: TGTGCCAGCAGTGGAGGGCTTCTTGAAGCTTTCTTT. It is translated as CASSGGLLEAFF.

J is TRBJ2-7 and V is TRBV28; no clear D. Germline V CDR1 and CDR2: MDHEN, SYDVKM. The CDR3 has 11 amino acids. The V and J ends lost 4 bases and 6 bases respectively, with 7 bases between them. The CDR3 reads CASSSRIEQYF. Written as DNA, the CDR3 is TGTGCCAGCAGTTCTAGAATCGAGCAGTACTTC. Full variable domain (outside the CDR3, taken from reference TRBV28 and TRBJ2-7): DVKVTQSSRYLVKRTGEKVFLECVQDMDHENMFWYRQDPGLGLRLIYFSYDVKMKEKGDIPEGYSVSREKKERFSLILESASTNQTSMYLCASSSRIEQYFGPGTRLTVT.

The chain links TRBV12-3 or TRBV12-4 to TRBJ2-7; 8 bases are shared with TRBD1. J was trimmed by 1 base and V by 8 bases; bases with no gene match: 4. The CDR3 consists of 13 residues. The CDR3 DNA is TGTGCCAGCCAACAGGGGGGATCCTACGAGCAGTACTTC. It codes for CASQQGGSYEQYF.

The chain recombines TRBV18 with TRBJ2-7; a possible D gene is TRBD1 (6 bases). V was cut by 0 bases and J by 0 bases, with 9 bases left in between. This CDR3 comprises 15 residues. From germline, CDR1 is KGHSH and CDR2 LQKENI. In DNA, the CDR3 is TGTGCCAGCTCACCACCGGGACACCGCTCCTACGAGCAGTACTTC. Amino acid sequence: CASSPPGHRSYEQYF.

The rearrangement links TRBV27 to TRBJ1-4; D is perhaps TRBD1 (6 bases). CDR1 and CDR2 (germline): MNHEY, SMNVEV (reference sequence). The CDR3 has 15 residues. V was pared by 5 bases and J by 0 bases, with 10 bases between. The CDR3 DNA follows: TGTGCCAGCAGTCTAGGACAGACAACTAATGAAAAACTGTTTTTT. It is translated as CASSLGQTTNEKLFF. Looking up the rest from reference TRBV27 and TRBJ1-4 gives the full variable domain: EAQVTQNPRYLITVTGKKLTVTCSQNMNHEYMSWYRQDPGLGLRQIYYSMNVEVTDKGDVPEGYKVSRKEKRNFPLILESPSPNQTSLYFCASSLGQTTNEKLFFGSGTQLSVL.

CDR3 sequence: CASSLWQGIEAFF. DNA of the CDR3: TGTGCCAGCAGCTTGTGGCAGGGGATTGAAGCTTTCTTT. The genes are TRBV5-8 and TRBJ1-1; a weak D match, TRBD1 (6 bases). V was trimmed by 1 base and J by 7 bases, leaving 11 bases between them. This CDR3 comprises 13 residues. Germline CDR1 and CDR2: SGHTS and YDEGEE.

CDR3 sequence (DNA): TGCGCCAGCACCCACGGAGGGCGGAACACTGAAGCTTTCTTT. It codes for CASTHGGRNTEAFF. The V gene is TRBV5-1, the J gene TRBJ1-1; D is undetermined. The V end was cut by 6 bases, the J end by 1 base, with 13 bases between. This CDR3 has 14 residues. Germline V gene data show CDR1 as SGHRS and CDR2 as YFSETQ.

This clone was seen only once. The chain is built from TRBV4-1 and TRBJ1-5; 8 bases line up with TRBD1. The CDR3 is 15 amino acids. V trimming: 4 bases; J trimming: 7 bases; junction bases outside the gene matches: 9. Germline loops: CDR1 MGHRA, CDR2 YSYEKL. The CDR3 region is CASSRNRGSGQPQHF. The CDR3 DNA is TGCGCCAGCAGCCGGAACAGGGGGTCAGGGCAGCCCCAGCATTTT.

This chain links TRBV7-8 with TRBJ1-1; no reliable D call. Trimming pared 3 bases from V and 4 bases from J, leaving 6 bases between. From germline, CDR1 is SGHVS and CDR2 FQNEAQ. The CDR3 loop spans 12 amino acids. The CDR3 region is CASSFGSTEAFF. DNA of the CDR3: TGTGCCAGCAGCTTCGGGTCCACTGAAGCTTTCTTT.

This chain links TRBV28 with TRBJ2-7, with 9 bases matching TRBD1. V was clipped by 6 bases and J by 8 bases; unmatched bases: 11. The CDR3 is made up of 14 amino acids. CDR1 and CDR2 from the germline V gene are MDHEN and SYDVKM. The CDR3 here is CASRPPGQGGKQYF. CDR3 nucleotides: TGTGCCAGCAGGCCACCGGGACAGGGAGGGAAGCAGTACTTC.

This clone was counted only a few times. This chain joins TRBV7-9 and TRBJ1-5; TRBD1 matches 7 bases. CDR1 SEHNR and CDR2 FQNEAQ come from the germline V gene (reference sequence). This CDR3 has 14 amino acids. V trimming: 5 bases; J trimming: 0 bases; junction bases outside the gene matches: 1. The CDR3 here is CASSRQGSNQPQHF. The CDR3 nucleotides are TGTGCCAGCAGCCGACAGGGTAGCAATCAGCCCCAGCATTTT. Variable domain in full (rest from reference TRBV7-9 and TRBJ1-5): DTGVSQNPRHKITKRGQNVTFRCDPISEHNRLYWYRQTLGQGPEFLTYFQNEAQLEKSRLLSDRFSAERPKGSFSTLEIQRTEQGDSAMYLCASSRQGSNQPQHFGDGTRLSIL.

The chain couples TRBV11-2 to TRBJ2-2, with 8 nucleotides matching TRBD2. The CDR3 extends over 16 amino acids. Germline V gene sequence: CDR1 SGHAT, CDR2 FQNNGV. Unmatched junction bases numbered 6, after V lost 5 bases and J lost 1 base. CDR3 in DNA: TGTGCCAGCAGCCACCTACTAGCGGTGAACACCGGGGAGCTGTTTTTT. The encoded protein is CASSHLLAVNTGELFF.

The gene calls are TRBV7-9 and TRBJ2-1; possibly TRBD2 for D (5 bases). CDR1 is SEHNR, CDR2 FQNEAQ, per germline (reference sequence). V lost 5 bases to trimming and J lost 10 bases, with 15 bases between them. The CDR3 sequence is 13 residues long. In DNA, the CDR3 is TGTGCCAGCAGCGACGAACTAGTCCGAGAGCAGTTCTTC. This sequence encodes CASSDELVREQFF. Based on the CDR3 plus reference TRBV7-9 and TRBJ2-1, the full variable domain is DTGVSQNPRHKITKRGQNVTFRCDPISEHNRLYWYRQTLGQGPEFLTYFQNEAQLEKSRLLSDRFSAERPKGSFSTLEIQRTEQGDSAMYLCASSDELVREQFFGPGTRLTVL.

The CDR3 sequence: CASSFAGFYEQYF. The CDR3 DNA sequence: TGTGCCAGCAGCTTTGCAGGGTTTTACGAGCAGTACTTC. This rearrangement joins TRBV7-8 to TRBJ2-7; tentatively, D is TRBD1 (5 bases). The CDR3 has 13 amino acids. The V and J ends lost 3 bases and 4 bases respectively, with 10 bases between them. The germline gives CDR1 SGHVS, CDR2 FQNEAQ.

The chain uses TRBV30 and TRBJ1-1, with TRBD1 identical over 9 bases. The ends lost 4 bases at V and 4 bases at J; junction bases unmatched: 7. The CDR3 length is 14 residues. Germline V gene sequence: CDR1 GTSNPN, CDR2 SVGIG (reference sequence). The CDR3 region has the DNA TGTGCCTGGACCCGGGACAGGGCGAGCACTGAAGCTTTCTTT. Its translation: CAWTRDRASTEAFF.

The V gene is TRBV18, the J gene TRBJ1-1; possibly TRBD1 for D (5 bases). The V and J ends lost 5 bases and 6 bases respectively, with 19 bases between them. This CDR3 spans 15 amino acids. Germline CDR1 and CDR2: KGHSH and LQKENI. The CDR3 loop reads CASSGTQGSNPEAFF. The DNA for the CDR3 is TGTGCCAGCTCAGGTACTCAGGGAAGTAACCCTGAAGCTTTCTTT.

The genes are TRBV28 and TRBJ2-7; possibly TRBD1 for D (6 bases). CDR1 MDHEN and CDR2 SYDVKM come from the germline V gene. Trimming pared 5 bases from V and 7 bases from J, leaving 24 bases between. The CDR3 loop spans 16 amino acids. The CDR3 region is CASSIPYRVSRGEQYF. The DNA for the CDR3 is TGTGCCAGCAGTATCCCATACAGGGTTTCGAGAGGAGAGCAGTACTTC.

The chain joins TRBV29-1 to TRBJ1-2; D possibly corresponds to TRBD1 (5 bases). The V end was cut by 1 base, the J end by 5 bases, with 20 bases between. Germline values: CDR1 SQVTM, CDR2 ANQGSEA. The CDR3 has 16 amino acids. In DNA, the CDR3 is TGCAGCGTTGAAGTGGGTGGGAGGGGACCAATTTATGGCTACACCTTC. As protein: CSVEVGGRGPIYGYTF.

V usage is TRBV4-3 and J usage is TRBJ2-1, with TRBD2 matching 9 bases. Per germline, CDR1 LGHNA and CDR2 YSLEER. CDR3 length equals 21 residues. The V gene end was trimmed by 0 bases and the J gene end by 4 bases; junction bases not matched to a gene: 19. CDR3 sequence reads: CASSQDPKGPLSGSLYNEQFF. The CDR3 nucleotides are TGCGCCAGCAGCCAAGATCCGAAGGGTCCCCTTAGCGGGAGTCTTTACAATGAGCAGTTCTTC.

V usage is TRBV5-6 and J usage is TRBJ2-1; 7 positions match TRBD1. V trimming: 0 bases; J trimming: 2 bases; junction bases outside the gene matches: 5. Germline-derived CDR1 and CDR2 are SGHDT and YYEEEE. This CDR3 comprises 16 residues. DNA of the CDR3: TGTGCCAGCAGCTTGGAAACAGGGGTGCCCTACAATGAGCAGTTCTTC. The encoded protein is CASSLETGVPYNEQFF.

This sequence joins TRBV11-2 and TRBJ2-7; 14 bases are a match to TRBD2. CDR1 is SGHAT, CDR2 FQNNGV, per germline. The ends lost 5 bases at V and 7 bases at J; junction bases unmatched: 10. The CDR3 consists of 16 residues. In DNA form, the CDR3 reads TGTGCCAGCAGCCTCCCGGGACTAGCGGGAGTGGGGGAGCAGTACTTC. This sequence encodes CASSLPGLAGVGEQYF.